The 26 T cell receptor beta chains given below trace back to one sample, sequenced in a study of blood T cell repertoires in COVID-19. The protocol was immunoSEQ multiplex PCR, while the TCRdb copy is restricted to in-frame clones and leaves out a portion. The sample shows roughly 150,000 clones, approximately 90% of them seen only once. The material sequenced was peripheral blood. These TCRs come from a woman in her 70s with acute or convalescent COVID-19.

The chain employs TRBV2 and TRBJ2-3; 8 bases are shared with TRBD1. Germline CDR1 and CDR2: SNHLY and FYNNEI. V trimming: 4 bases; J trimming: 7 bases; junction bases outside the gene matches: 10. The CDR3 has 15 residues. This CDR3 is CASSVGQAGDHTQYF. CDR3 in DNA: TGTGCCAGCAGTGTGGGACAGGCAGGAGATCATACGCAGTATTTT.

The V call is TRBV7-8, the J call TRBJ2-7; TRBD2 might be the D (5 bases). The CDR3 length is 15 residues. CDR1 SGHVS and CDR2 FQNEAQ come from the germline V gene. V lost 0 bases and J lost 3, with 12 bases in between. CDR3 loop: CASSLAAGRGYEQYF. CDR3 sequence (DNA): TGTGCCAGCAGCTTAGCTGCCGGACGGGGCTACGAGCAGTACTTC.

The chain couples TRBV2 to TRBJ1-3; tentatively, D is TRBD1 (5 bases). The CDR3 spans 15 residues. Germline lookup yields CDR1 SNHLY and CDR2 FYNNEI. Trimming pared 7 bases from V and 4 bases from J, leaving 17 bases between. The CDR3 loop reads CASTPPGGRGNTIYF. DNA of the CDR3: TGTGCCAGCACACCCCCCGGGGGTAGGGGAAACACCATATATTTT.

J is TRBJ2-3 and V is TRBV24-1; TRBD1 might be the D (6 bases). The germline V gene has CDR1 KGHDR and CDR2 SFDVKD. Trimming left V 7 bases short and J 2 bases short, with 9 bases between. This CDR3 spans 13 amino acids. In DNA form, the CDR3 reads TGTGCCACCAGCGGGGACAACACAGATACGCAGTATTTT. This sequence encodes CATSGDNTDTQYF.

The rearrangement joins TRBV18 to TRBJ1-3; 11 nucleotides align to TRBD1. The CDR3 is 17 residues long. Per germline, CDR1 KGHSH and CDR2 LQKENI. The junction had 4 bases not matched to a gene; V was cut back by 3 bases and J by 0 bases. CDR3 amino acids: CASSPGTGGFSGNTIYF. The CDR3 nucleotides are TGTGCCAGCTCACCGGGGACAGGGGGATTCTCTGGAAACACCATATATTTT.

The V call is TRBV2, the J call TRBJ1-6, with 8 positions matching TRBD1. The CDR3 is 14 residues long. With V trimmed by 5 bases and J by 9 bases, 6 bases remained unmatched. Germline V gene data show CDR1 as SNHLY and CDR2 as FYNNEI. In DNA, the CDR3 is TGTGCCAGCAGTTGGACAGGGAATGCTTCACCCCTCCACTTT. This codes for CASSWTGNASPLHF.

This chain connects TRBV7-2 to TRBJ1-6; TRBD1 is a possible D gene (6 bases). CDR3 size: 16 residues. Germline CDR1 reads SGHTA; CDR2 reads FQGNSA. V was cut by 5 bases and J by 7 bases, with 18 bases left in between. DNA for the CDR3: TGTGCCAGCAGCCGCCGGACAGAGAGTCCGAATTCACCCCTCCACTTT. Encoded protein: CASSRRTESPNSPLHF.

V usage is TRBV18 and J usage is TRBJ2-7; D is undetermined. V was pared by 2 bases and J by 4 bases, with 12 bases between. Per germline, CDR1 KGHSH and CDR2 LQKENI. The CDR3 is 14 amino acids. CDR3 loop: CASSPGDSRYEQYV. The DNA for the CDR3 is TGTGCCAGCTCACCAGGAGATTCTCGATACGAGCAGTACGTC.

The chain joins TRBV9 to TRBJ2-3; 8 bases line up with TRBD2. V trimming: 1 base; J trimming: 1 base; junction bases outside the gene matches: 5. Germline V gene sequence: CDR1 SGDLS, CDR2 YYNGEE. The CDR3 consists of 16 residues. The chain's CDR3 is CASSVRAGVGTDTQYF. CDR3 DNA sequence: TGTGCCAGCAGCGTAAGAGCGGGGGTGGGCACAGATACGCAGTATTTT.

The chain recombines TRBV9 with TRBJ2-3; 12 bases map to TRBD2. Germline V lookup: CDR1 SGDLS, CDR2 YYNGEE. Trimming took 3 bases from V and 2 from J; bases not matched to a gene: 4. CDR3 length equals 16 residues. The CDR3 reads CASSGRLAGVTDTQYF. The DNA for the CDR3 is TGTGCCAGCAGCGGCCGACTAGCGGGGGTCACAGATACGCAGTATTTT.

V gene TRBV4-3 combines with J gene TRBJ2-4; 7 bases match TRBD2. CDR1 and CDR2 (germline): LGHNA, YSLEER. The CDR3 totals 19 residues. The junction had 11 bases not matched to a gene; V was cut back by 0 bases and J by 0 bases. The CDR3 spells CASSQDLGGGGGAKNIQYF. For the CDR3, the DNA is TGCGCCAGCAGCCAAGATCTTGGTGGTGGGGGGGGAGCCAAAAACATTCAGTACTTC.

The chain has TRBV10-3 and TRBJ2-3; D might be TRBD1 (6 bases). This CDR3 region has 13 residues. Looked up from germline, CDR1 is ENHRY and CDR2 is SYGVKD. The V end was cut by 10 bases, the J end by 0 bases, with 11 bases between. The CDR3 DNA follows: TGTGCCACGTCGGACAGAAGCACAGATACGCAGTATTTT. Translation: CATSDRSTDTQYF.

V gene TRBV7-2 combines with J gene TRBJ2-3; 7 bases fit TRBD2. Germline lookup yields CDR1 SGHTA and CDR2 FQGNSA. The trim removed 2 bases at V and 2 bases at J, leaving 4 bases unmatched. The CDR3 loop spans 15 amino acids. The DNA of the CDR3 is TGTGCCAGCAGCTTATGGGGGGGGAACACAGATACGCAGTATTTT. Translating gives CASSLWGGNTDTQYF. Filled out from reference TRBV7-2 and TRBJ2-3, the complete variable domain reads GAGVSQSPSNKVTEKGKDVELRCDPISGHTALYWYRQSLGQGLEFLIYFQGNSAPDKSGLPSDRFSAERTGGSVSTLTIQRTQQEDSAVYLCASSLWGGNTDTQYFGPGTRLTVL.

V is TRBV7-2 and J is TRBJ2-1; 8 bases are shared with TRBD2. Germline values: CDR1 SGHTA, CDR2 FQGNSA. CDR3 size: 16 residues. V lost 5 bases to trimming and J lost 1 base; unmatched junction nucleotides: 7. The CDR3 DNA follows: TGTGCCAGCAGCCCCCGAGCGGGAGTTTCCTACAATGAGCAGTTCTTC. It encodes CASSPRAGVSYNEQFF.

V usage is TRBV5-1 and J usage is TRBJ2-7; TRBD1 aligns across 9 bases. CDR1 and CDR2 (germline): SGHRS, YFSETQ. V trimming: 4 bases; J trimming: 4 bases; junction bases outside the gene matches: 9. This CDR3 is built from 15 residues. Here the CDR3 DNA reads TGCGCCAGCAGCAAAGGGGACAGGGATCGGTACGAGCAGTACTTC. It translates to CASSKGDRDRYEQYF.

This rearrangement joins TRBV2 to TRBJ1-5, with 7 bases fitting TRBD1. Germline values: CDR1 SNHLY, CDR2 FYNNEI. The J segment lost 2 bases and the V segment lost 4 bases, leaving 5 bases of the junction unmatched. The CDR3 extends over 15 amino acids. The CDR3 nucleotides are TGTGCCAGCAGTGTGACAGGGTTAGGCAATCAGCCCCAGCATTTT. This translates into CASSVTGLGNQPQHF.

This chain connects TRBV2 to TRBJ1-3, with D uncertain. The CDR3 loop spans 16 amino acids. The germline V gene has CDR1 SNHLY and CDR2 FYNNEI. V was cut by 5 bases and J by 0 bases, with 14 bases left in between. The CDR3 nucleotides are TGTGCCAGCAGTCTTGACATCCTCTACTCTGGAAACACCATATATTTT. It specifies CASSLDILYSGNTIYF.

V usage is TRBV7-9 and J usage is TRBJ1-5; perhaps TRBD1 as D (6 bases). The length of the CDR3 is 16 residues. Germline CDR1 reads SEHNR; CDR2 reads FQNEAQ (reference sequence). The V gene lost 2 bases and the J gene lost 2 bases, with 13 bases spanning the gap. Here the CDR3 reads CASSLTSGAGNQPQHF. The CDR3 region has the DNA TGTGCCAGCAGCTTAACCTCAGGGGCTGGCAATCAGCCCCAGCATTTT.

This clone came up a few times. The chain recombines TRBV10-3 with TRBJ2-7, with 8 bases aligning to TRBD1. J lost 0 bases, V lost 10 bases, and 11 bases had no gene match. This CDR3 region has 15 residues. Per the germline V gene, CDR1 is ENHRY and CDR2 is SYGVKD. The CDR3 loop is CATSMAGGSSYEQYV. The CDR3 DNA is TGTGCCACCTCGATGGCAGGGGGCAGCTCCTACGAGCAGTACGTC.

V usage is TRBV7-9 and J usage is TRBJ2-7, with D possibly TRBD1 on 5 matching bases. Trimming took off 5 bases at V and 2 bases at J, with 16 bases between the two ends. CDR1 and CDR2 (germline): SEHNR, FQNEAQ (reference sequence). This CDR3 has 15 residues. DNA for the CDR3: TGTGCCAGCAGCAGTCACAGGACCCTTACCTACGAGCAGTACTTC. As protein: CASSSHRTLTYEQYF.

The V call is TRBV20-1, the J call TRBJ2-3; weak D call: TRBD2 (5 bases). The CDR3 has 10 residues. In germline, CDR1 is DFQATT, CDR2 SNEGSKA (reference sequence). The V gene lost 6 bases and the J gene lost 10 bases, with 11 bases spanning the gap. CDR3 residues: CSATRGAQYF. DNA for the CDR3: TGCAGTGCAACCCGGGGAGCGCAGTATTTT.

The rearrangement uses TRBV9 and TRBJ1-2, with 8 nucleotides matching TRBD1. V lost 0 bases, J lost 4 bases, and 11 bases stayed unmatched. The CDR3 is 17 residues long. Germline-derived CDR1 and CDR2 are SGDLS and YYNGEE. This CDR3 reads CASSVAQGGPTGYGYTF. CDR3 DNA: TGTGCCAGCAGCGTAGCACAGGGGGGGCCTACCGGCTATGGCTACACCTTC.

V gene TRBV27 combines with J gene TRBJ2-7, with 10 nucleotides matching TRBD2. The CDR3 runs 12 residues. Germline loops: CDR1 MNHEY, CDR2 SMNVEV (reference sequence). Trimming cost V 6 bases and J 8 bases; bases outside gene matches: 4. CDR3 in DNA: TGTGCCAGCAGCCCGGGACTAGCGAAGCAGTACTTC. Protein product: CASSPGLAKQYF.

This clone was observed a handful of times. The CDR3 loop reads CASSPQGLGGNTIYF. For the CDR3, the DNA is TGTGCCAGCAGCCCCCAGGGGCTTGGTGGAAACACCATATATTTT. The rearrangement links TRBV2 to TRBJ1-3; D possibly corresponds to TRBD1 (6 bases). The CDR3 covers 15 residues. The V gene's germline CDR1 is SNHLY and CDR2 FYNNEI. Deletions cut 6 bases from V and 3 bases from J, with 15 bases between.

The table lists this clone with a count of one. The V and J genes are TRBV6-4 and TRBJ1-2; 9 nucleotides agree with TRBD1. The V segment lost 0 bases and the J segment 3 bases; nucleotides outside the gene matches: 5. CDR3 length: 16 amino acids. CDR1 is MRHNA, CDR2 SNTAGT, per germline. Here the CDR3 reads CASSDSIGTGYYGYTF. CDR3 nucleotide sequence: TGTGCCAGCAGTGACTCGATCGGGACAGGGTACTATGGCTACACCTTC.

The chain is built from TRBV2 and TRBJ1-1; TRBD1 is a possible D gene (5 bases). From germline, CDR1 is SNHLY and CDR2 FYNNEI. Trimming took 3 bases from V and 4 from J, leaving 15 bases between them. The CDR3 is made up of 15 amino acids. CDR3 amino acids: CASSEGWQGATEAFF. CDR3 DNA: TGTGCCAGCAGTGAGGGGTGGCAGGGCGCCACTGAAGCTTTCTTT. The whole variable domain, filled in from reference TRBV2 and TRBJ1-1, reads EPEVTQTPSHQVTQMGQEVILRCVPISNHLYFYWYRQILGQKVEFLVSFYNNEISEKSEIFDDQFSVERPDGSNFTLKIRSTKLEDSAMYFCASSEGWQGATEAFFGQGTRLTVV.